The 5 T cell receptor beta chains presented below share a single source sample, sequenced in a study of identical twins. In TCRdb, the 5' RACE reads were re-called with MiXCR into one record per CDR3 protein. This table holds some 760,000 distinct CDR3 sequences, roughly 20% found once. This sample also belongs to another study, concerning T cells expressing NK-cell markers.

The sequenced sample consisted of PBMCs. All receptors come from a young woman in good health.

This clonotype has more than one count but fewer than ten. V is TRBV20-1 and J is TRBJ2-7; 8 nucleotides match TRBD1. This CDR3 has 16 residues. CDR1 and CDR2 (germline): DFQATT, SNEGSKA (reference sequence). V lost 4 bases and J lost 5; bases outside the gene matches: 16. The CDR3 DNA reads as TGCAGTGCTACACGTCGCAGGGGGCGCCGGGGCGACGAGCAGTACTTC. This gives the protein CSATRRRGRRGDEQYF.

This clonotype came up a few times. The rearrangement uses TRBV5-1 and TRBJ2-7; D remains ambiguous. V lost 7 bases, J lost 0 bases, and 11 bases lay in between. This CDR3 contains 13 residues. Germline values: CDR1 SGHRS, CDR2 YFSETQ. The CDR3 sequence is CASSSSHSYEQYF. The CDR3 DNA reads as TGCGCCAGCTCCAGTTCCCACTCCTACGAGCAGTACTTC.

This rearrangement joins TRBV12-3 or TRBV12-4 to TRBJ2-3, with a weak D call TRBD2 (6 bases). The CDR3 extends over 15 amino acids. Trimming stripped 3 bases from V and 0 bases from J, with 10 bases between. CDR3 nucleotide sequence: TGTGCCAGCAGTTTTTCGGCGGGAAGCACAGATACGCAGTATTTT. Translating gives CASSFSAGSTDTQYF.

This clonotype appeared a few times. The chain couples TRBV12-3 or TRBV12-4 to TRBJ2-1; possibly TRBD2 for D (5 bases). V gave up 4 bases and J gave up 9 bases, with 16 bases separating them. This CDR3 has 14 amino acids. CDR3: CASSSGGKFGEQFF. The CDR3 DNA reads TGTGCCAGCAGTTCCGGAGGAAAGTTTGGTGAGCAGTTCTTC.

In its sample, this clonotype was seen many times. CDR3 bases: TGTGCCATCAGTGACCAAACCACGGGACAGAGCCATGAGCAGTTCTTC. Its protein is CAISDQTTGQSHEQFF. The chain recombines TRBV10-3 with TRBJ2-1; 7 nucleotides align to TRBD1. J was trimmed by 8 bases and V by 3 bases; bases with no gene match: 13. Germline assignment: CDR1 ENHRY and CDR2 SYGVKD. The CDR3 runs to 16 residues.